The rows below give T cell receptor beta chains drawn from one sample of a study of cytomegalovirus exposure and HLA in healthy donors. Clones were read by immunoSEQ multiplex PCR, and TCRdb kept only the in-frame ones, dropping some. The sample has approximately 140,000 clones, 84% seen once. Sequencing used PBMCs. The origin of the receptors is a woman under 40 in good health and CMV-seronegative. The CDR3 runs from the conserved cysteine through the conserved F or W. The order of the fields is clone size, V gene, J gene, CDR3 protein. Size is stated for part of the rows, as once, few or many counts, or as a class when the clone is expanded.

size: NA
V: TRBV7-3
J: TRBJ2-7
CDR3: CASSLGLADTYEQYF

size: NA
V: TRBV5-6
J: TRBJ2-7
CDR3: CASSLVLAGRTYEQYF

size: NA
V: TRBV6-5
J: TRBJ1-3
CDR3: CASSSGGLSGNTIYF

size: NA
V: TRBV7-3
J: TRBJ1-2
CDR3: CASSLGTGGTSVYGYTF

size: few
V: TRBV7-3
J: TRBJ2-7
CDR3: CASSLKKRGVSSYEQYF

size: NA
V: TRBV27
J: TRBJ1-5
CDR3: CASRLGQLNNQPQHF

size: NA
V: TRBV7-9
J: TRBJ2-5
CDR3: CASSAVGETQYF

size: NA
V: TRBV5-8
J: TRBJ1-5
CDR3: CASTNWRGGNSNQPQHF

size: NA
V: TRBV2
J: TRBJ2-3
CDR3: CASRGSGSRTRRTDTQYF

size: once
V: TRBV7-8
J: TRBJ2-5
CDR3: CASSPGTLQETQYF

size: NA
V: TRBV28
J: TRBJ1-2
CDR3: CASSPHVQGATGYTF

size: few
V: TRBV6-5
J: TRBJ2-1
CDR3: CASSRLAGGPYEQFF

size: NA
V: TRBV2
J: TRBJ2-1
CDR3: CASTRRGASGGNYNEQFF

size: NA
V: TRBV10-3
J: TRBJ2-4
CDR3: CAITGTLGGIQYF

size: NA
V: TRBV28
J: TRBJ1-1
CDR3: CASRPSGATEAFF

size: NA
V: TRBV25-1
J: TRBJ2-3
CDR3: CASSEAGTDTQYF

size: once
V: TRBV7-2
J: TRBJ1-1
CDR3: CASRRREGSNTEAFF

size: few
V: TRBV5-1
J: TRBJ2-7
CDR3: CASNQQGAYEQYF

size: NA
V: TRBV6-5
J: TRBJ2-7
CDR3: CASSRGRAHEQYF

size: NA
V: TRBV27
J: TRBJ2-1
CDR3: CASSLERGNNEQFF

size: NA
V: TRBV18
J: TRBJ2-2
CDR3: CASSPPDRADTGELFF

size: few
V: TRBV18
J: TRBJ2-7
CDR3: CASSPGLAGSYEQYF

size: NA
V: TRBV13
J: TRBJ2-2
CDR3: CASSSPGGARTGELFF

size: NA
V: TRBV9
J: TRBJ2-1
CDR3: CASSLSLDQGGEQFF

size: NA
V: TRBV28
J: TRBJ2-1
CDR3: CASKAGGPYNEQFF

size: NA
V: TRBV25-1
J: TRBJ1-4
CDR3: CASREGGEKLFF

size: NA
V: TRBV30
J: TRBJ1-3
CDR3: CAWRGIWGDTIYF

size: NA
V: TRBV6-5
J: TRBJ1-1
CDR3: CASSYTGTGLDTEAFF

size: NA
V: TRBV18
J: TRBJ2-7
CDR3: CASSPVRGRGAYEQYF